The 10 T cell receptor beta chains reported below all come from one sample, sequenced in a study of blood T cell repertoires in COVID-19. Clones were sequenced by immunoSEQ multiplex PCR, and TCRdb holds only the in-frame ones, with some missing. The sample consists of around 260,000 clones, about 86% of them appearing once. Material: peripheral blood. Receptors were obtained from a person between 70 and 80 years old with COVID-19, enrolled during active disease.

V is TRBV20-1 and J is TRBJ1-2; 11 bases agree with TRBD1. The CDR3 extends over 14 amino acids. Germline values: CDR1 DFQATT, CDR2 SNEGSKA (reference sequence). Trimming at V came to 3 bases and at J to 8 bases, leaving 8 bases not matched to a gene. Written as DNA, the CDR3 is TGCAGTGCTAGTAAGGACAGGGGGCTCGGAGGCTACACCTTC. It codes for CSASKDRGLGGYTF.

The chain uses TRBV11-2 and TRBJ2-3, with 8 bases matching TRBD2. This CDR3 contains 17 residues. J lost 2 bases, V lost 5 bases, and 12 bases had no gene match. The V gene's germline CDR1 is SGHAT and CDR2 FQNNGV. For the CDR3, the DNA is TGTGCCAGCAGCAGAGGCCGGGGGGGCGCGGACACAGATACGCAGTATTTT. The encoded protein is CASSRGRGGADTDTQYF. Full variable domain (outside the CDR3, taken from reference TRBV11-2 and TRBJ2-3): EAGVAQSPRYKIIEKRQSVAFWCNPISGHATLYWYQQILGQGPKLLIQFQNNGVVDDSQLPKDRFSAERLKGVDSTLKIQPAKLEDSAVYLCASSRGRGGADTDTQYFGPGTRLTVL.

Only one count was recorded for this clone. The chain carries TRBV5-1 and TRBJ1-1; D is uncertain. The length of the CDR3 is 14 residues. V lost 4 bases and J 2 bases, leaving 12 bases between the germline ends. CDR1 is SGHRS and CDR2 is YFSETQ in the germline V gene. The CDR3 reads CASSVFGRNTEAFF. CDR3 coding DNA: TGCGCCAGCAGCGTCTTTGGCCGCAACACTGAAGCTTTCTTT.

The rearrangement uses TRBV7-9 and TRBJ1-2; no clear D gene. CDR3 size: 15 residues. Germline CDR1 reads SEHNR; CDR2 reads FQNEAQ (reference sequence). Trimming took 5 bases from V and 5 from J, leaving 18 bases between them. The CDR3 bases are TGTGCCAGCAGCCCGTGGGTCTCCACGCGGTATGGCTACACCTTC. Translation: CASSPWVSTRYGYTF.

The rearrangement joins TRBV3-1 (or the pseudogene TRBV3-2) to TRBJ2-5; no clear D. The germline V and J ends were trimmed by 1 base and 3 bases, with 6 bases remaining between them. The V gene's germline CDR1 is LGHDT and CDR2 YNNKEL (reference sequence). CDR3 size: 13 residues. As DNA, the CDR3 is TGTGCCAGCAGCCAAGTTGCGAAAGAGACCCAGTACTTC. This gives the protein CASSQVAKETQYF.

V and J are TRBV15 and TRBJ2-7, with TRBD2 identical over 8 bases. Per the germline V gene, CDR1 is LNHNV and CDR2 is YYDKDF (reference sequence). This CDR3 spans 17 amino acids. Trimming removed 3 bases from V and 3 bases from J; junction bases left unmatched: 13. CDR3 DNA: TGTGCCACCAGCAGGGTCGACAGGATCACTAGCGGCTACGAGCAGTACTTC. Protein product: CATSRVDRITSGYEQYF.

This chain links TRBV19 with TRBJ2-1; possible D gene TRBD2, 5 bases. This CDR3 is 17 amino acids long. The germline gives CDR1 LNHDA, CDR2 SQIVND (reference sequence). V was cut by 9 bases and J by 5 bases, with 26 bases left in between. The CDR3 loop is CASRSLRGVQTHNEQFF. The CDR3 DNA reads TGTGCCAGCCGCTCGCTACGGGGTGTACAAACCCACAATGAGCAGTTCTTC.

The genes are TRBV7-5 and TRBJ2-7; TRBD2 is the table's D call, not checked against the DNA. TRBV7-5 is a pseudogene segment. The CDR3 length is 15 residues. This CDR3 is CVRSLRGGSSYEQYF. The CDR3 DNA is TGTGTCAGAAGCTTAAGGGGGGGGAGCTCCTACGAGCAGTACTTC.

The rearrangement uses TRBV7-9 and TRBJ1-2; no clear D gene. This CDR3 comprises 13 residues. Per the germline V gene, CDR1 is SEHNR and CDR2 is FQNEAQ (reference sequence). Trimming stripped 1 base from V and 8 bases from J, with 11 bases between. The CDR3, as DNA: TGTGCCAGCAGCTTAGGGCTGGCGGGAGGCTACACCTTC. Amino acids: CASSLGLAGGYTF.

This chain uses TRBV5-1 with TRBJ2-5, with D perhaps matching TRBD1 (5 bases). Germline V CDR1 and CDR2: SGHRS, YFSETQ. Trimming shortened V by 4 bases and J by 2 bases, and 12 bases separated the two germline ends. The CDR3 totals 14 residues. CDR3 sequence (DNA): TGCGCCAGCAGCAAGACAGTAATACAAGAGACCCAGTACTTC. Translating it yields CASSKTVIQETQYF.